Sequencing of this T cell receptor beta chain was carried out in a study of T-cell memory formation after mild COVID-19. Whole-study context: The TCR clusters were mostly specific to one donor.

On this clonotype: What it binds is unknown.

Via MiXCR, TCRdb re-called the 5' RACE reads, giving one row per CDR3 protein. The sample yields some 600,000 distinct CDR3 sequences, roughly 17% seen once. General study findings and limits: CD8+ contracting clones occupied EMRA, while CD4+ ones occupied mainly CM and EM. CD4/CD8 balance characterized clones contracting day 15 to 85, and CD4+ skew characterized later expanders. Second-wave clones that peaked on day 37 lacked confirmed SARS-CoV-2 specificity.

The length of the CDR3 is 16 residues. CDR1 and CDR2 (germline): SEHNR, FQNEAQ (reference sequence). Trimming shortened V by 5 bases and J by 7 bases, and 24 bases separated the two germline ends. The chain uses TRBV7-9 and TRBJ2-7, with a possible D match to TRBD1 (5 bases). The TCR originated in an adult woman who had mild COVID-19 (a few samples of this study predate the infection). Cell type and time point are not known. The sample comprised PBMCs or a T cell subset sorted from them (not recorded which). CDR3 protein: CASSHLDTLFLGEQYF. CDR3 DNA sequence: TGTGCCAGCAGCCATTTGGACACCCTCTTCTTGGGTGAGCAGTACTTC.